The 2 T cell receptor beta chains in this list originate from one sample, sequenced in a study of T cell responses to AZD1222 COVID-19 vaccine. Some clones are missing from TCRdb's copy, which holds only in-frame ones; the method was immunoSEQ multiplex PCR. The sample records some 100,000 clones, approximately 90% being singletons. The starting material was peripheral blood, obtained on day 0 of AZD1222 vaccination. Receptors were obtained from an adult in good health.

The chain employs TRBV18 and TRBJ1-3; unclear D gene. V was cut by 3 bases and J by 0 bases, with 12 bases left in between. The CDR3 is 16 amino acids. Germline CDR1 is KGHSH and CDR2 is LQKENI. CDR3 sequence: CASSPPAGFSGNTIYF. CDR3 coding DNA: TGTGCCAGCTCACCCCCCGCGGGTTTCTCTGGAAACACCATATATTTT.

The J gene is TRBJ2-3, the V gene TRBV24-1; D tentatively reads TRBD1 or TRBD2 (6 bases each). Germline V gene sequence: CDR1 KGHDR, CDR2 SFDVKD. This CDR3 region has 14 residues. Trimming took 4 bases from V and 4 from J, leaving 11 bases between them. The CDR3 DNA is TGTGCCACCAGTGACTTGAGGGGGGCAGATACGCAGTATTTT. It codes for CATSDLRGADTQYF.